The next 17 T cell receptor beta chains were all read from a single sample in a study of T cell changes during pregnancy in multiple sclerosis. Assay: immunoSEQ multiplex PCR; the TCRdb copy retains only in-frame clones and omits some. The sample includes about 80,000 clones, around nine tenths seen only once; the top ten take around 0.21%. The specimen comprised CD4+ T cells from peripheral blood mononuclear cells, sampled before pregnancy. Source of these receptors: a female donor with multiple sclerosis, enrolled in a pregnancy study.

The chain joins TRBV5-6 to TRBJ1-2, with D perhaps matching TRBD1 (5 bases). With 3 bases removed from V and 2 bases from J, the gap between germline ends came to 14 bases. The germline V gene encodes CDR1 SGHDT and CDR2 YYEEEE. The CDR3 is 15 residues long. The CDR3 coding sequence is TGTGCCAGCAGCTGGGGAACGACAGCCAACTATGGCTACACCTTC. This codes for CASSWGTTANYGYTF.

This clone has only one observation. The V and J genes are TRBV7-7 and TRBJ2-1, with a tentative D call TRBD2 (6 bases). Trimming removed 5 bases from V and 6 bases from J, with 17 bases in between. The germline gives CDR1 SSHAT, CDR2 FNYEAQ (reference sequence). This CDR3 comprises 15 residues. Written as DNA, the CDR3 is TGTGCCAGCAGCGCCCATGGCGGGAAGGGCAATGAGCAGTTCTTC. This codes for CASSAHGGKGNEQFF.

This clone has only one observation. The rearrangement joins TRBV18 to TRBJ2-3; perhaps TRBD2 as D (6 bases). The CDR3 consists of 17 residues. V dropped 3 bases and J dropped 4 bases, with 20 bases sitting between them. Germline values: CDR1 KGHSH, CDR2 LQKENI. CDR3 DNA sequence: TGTGCCAGCTCACCGTTGGCCGGGAGTATGGGCCCAGATACGCAGTATTTT. It encodes CASSPLAGSMGPDTQYF.

V usage is TRBV9 and J usage is TRBJ2-3; D gene ambiguous. CDR1 is SGDLS, CDR2 YYNGEE, per germline. V dropped 4 bases and J dropped 10 bases, with 16 bases sitting between them. This CDR3 contains 13 residues. CDR3 region: CASSLDTFPPQYF. CDR3 in DNA: TGTGCCAGCAGCCTAGACACGTTTCCGCCGCAGTATTTT.

The chain is built from TRBV2 and TRBJ2-7, with D perhaps TRBD1 (6 bases). The CDR3 length is 16 residues. Germline CDR1 and CDR2: SNHLY and FYNNEI. Trimming took off 3 bases at V and 0 bases at J, with 15 bases between the two ends. The CDR3 nucleotides read TGTGCCAGCAGTGACTCGGGACACCAATTCTCCTACGAGCAGTACTTC. Translated: CASSDSGHQFSYEQYF.

The rearrangement links TRBV2 to TRBJ1-2; 10 positions agree with TRBD1. CDR1 and CDR2 from the germline V gene are SNHLY and FYNNEI. This CDR3 has 14 amino acids. Losses at the gene ends were 0 bases for V and 8 bases for J; bases not matched to a gene: 3. CDR3: CASSEAETGGGYTF. Here the CDR3 DNA reads TGTGCCAGCAGTGAAGCCGAGACAGGGGGCGGCTACACCTTC. The complete variable domain, with remaining parts taken from reference TRBV2 and TRBJ1-2, reads EPEVTQTPSHQVTQMGQEVILRCVPISNHLYFYWYRQILGQKVEFLVSFYNNEISEKSEIFDDQFSVERPDGSNFTLKIRSTKLEDSAMYFCASSEAETGGGYTFGSGTRLTVV.

The chain joins TRBV5-3 to TRBJ2-7, with 10 bases fitting TRBD2. TRBV5-3 is noted as an ORF with a role that remains uncertain. CDR3 size: 14 residues. With V trimmed by 3 bases and J by 4 bases, 4 bases remained unmatched. In DNA, the CDR3 is TGTGCCAGAAGCTCTAGCGGGAGCGGGTACGAGCAGTACTTC. Translation: CARSSSGSGYEQYF.

This rearrangement joins TRBV7-9 to TRBJ1-3, with 7 positions matching TRBD1. From germline, CDR1 is SEHNR and CDR2 FQNEAQ (reference sequence). The ends lost 5 bases at V and 4 bases at J; junction bases unmatched: 8. CDR3 length equals 15 residues. Here the CDR3 reads CASSEPQGYGNTIYF. The CDR3 DNA reads as TGTGCCAGCAGCGAGCCACAGGGGTACGGAAACACCATATATTTT.

The gene calls are TRBV4-1 and TRBJ1-4; 11 bases agree with TRBD1. V dropped 0 bases and J dropped 2; count of bases not matched to a gene: 8. This CDR3 is 19 amino acids long. Germline CDR1 is MGHRA and CDR2 is YSYEKL. Written as DNA, the CDR3 is TGCGCCAGCAGCCAAGACCGGGACAGGGGGAAGGGGACTAATGAAAAACTGTTTTTT. Protein: CASSQDRDRGKGTNEKLFF.

The chain combines TRBV19 with TRBJ2-5, with 7 bases identical to TRBD1. The CDR3 length is 15 residues. V trimming: 3 bases; J trimming: 2 bases; junction bases outside the gene matches: 6. Per germline, CDR1 LNHDA and CDR2 SQIVND (reference sequence). CDR3 nucleotides: TGTGCCAGTAGTATGGGACAGCGGCAGCAAGAGACCCAGTACTTC. Translating it yields CASSMGQRQQETQYF.

The V and J genes are TRBV27 and TRBJ1-1; the D gene is possibly TRBD1 (6 bases). The CDR3 runs 14 residues. Deletions cut 8 bases from V and 6 bases from J, with 19 bases between. Germline V gene lookup returns CDR1 MNHEY and CDR2 SMNVEV (reference sequence). CDR3 in DNA: TGTGCCAGCCTTACCCGTGGGGGCGCCGCTGAAGCTTTCTTT. This translates into CASLTRGGAAEAFF.

V usage is TRBV7-9 and J usage is TRBJ1-6, with 8 bases identical to TRBD1. Germline assignment: CDR1 SEHNR and CDR2 FQNEAQ (reference sequence). The CDR3 is 15 residues long. V trimming: 1 base; J trimming: 12 bases; junction bases outside the gene matches: 8. CDR3 DNA sequence: TGTGCCAGCAGCTTAGGGGCAGGGGGCGCAGGACCCCTCCACTTT. This gives the protein CASSLGAGGAGPLHF.

CDR3 loop: CASSPHPGGQNEQYF. The CDR3 region has the DNA TGTGCCAGCAGCCCGCACCCGGGAGGGCAGAACGAGCAGTACTTC. The gene calls are TRBV7-7 and TRBJ2-7; 8 nucleotides align to TRBD2. V trimming: 5 bases; J trimming: 5 bases; junction bases outside the gene matches: 11. This CDR3 is 15 amino acids long. Germline V gene lookup returns CDR1 SSHAT and CDR2 FNYEAQ (reference sequence). The entire variable domain, with the rest obtained from reference TRBV7-7 and TRBJ2-7, is as follows: GAGVSQSPRYKVTKRGQDVTLRCDPISSHATLYWYQQALGQGPEFLTYFNYEAQPDKSGLPSDRFSAERPEGSISTLTIQRTEQRDSAMYRCASSPHPGGQNEQYFGPGTRLTVT.

V usage is TRBV29-1 and J usage is TRBJ2-2; no clear D gene. The germline V gene has CDR1 SQVTM and CDR2 ANQGSEA. There are 14 residues in the CDR3. The germline V and J ends were trimmed by 1 base and 4 bases, with 10 bases remaining between them. The CDR3: CSVEGRLPTGELFF. DNA for the CDR3: TGCAGCGTTGAAGGTAGACTCCCCACCGGGGAGCTGTTTTTT.

The gene calls are TRBV29-1 and TRBJ2-5; TRBD1 might be the D (6 bases). This CDR3 comprises 17 residues. V lost 7 bases and J lost 4, with 28 bases in between. Looked up from germline, CDR1 is SQVTM and CDR2 is ANQGSEA. As DNA, the CDR3 is TGCAGCGCCCAGAAGCGTGGGACAAGAGACCAACCAGAGACCCAGTACTTC. It is translated as CSAQKRGTRDQPETQYF.

The chain uses TRBV5-6 and TRBJ1-6, with 10 bases identical to TRBD1. With V trimmed by 0 bases and J by 7 bases, 7 bases remained unmatched. This CDR3 has 17 residues. Germline CDR1 and CDR2: SGHDT and YYEEEE. The CDR3, as DNA: TGTGCCAGCAGCTTGGTAATAGGGACAGGGGAAAATTCACCCCTCCACTTT. The encoded protein is CASSLVIGTGENSPLHF.

The chain uses TRBV27 and TRBJ2-1, with 13 nucleotides matching TRBD2. The CDR3 loop spans 18 amino acids. CDR1 and CDR2 (germline): MNHEY, SMNVEV (reference sequence). J gave up 1 base and V 5 bases, and 8 bases lay outside the gene matches. CDR3 in DNA: TGTGCCAGCAGTCACATCTGGACTAGCGGGGGTTCCTACAATGAGCAGTTCTTC. Amino acid sequence: CASSHIWTSGGSYNEQFF.